Sequencing of this T cell receptor beta chain was carried out in a study of identical twins. The germline V gene has CDR1 DFQATT and CDR2 SNEGSKA (reference sequence). The V and J ends lost 3 bases and 8 bases respectively, with 13 bases between them. This CDR3 has 12 residues. This clonotype appeared a few times. TCRdb re-analysed the 5' RACE reads in MiXCR, keeping a single row per CDR3 protein. This table holds 700,000 or so distinct CDR3 sequences, 21% found once. The data were also submitted as part of a second study, on T cells expressing NK-cell markers. That work states: Sorted T-cell subsets CD3+CD56+NKG2C+, CD3+CD56+NKG2C- and CD3+CD56-NKG2C+ were TCR beta-sequenced.

Sequenced sample: PBMCs. The rearrangement joins TRBV20-1 to TRBJ1-2; D uncertain. The source is a woman between 18 and 29 years old in good health. The CDR3 protein is CSARDPYGGYTF. DNA of the CDR3: TGCAGTGCTAGGGATCCATACGGAGGCTACACCTTC.